A single sample gave rise to the 27 T cell receptor beta chains below, sequenced in a study of T cell responses to AZD1222 COVID-19 vaccine. Produced via immunoSEQ multiplex PCR; TCRdb's table is partial and in-frame only. The sample lists about 100,000 clones; about nine tenths were seen once. This specimen consisted of peripheral blood, obtained on day 0 of AZD1222 vaccination. The origin of the receptors is an adult in good health.

The V and J genes are TRBV30 and TRBJ2-3; the D is unclear. The V end lost 3 bases, the J end lost 6 bases, and 4 bases lay between the germline ends. Germline loops: CDR1 GTSNPN, CDR2 SVGIG (reference sequence). This CDR3 contains 10 residues. CDR3 sequence: CAWRGDTQYF. The CDR3 bases are TGTGCCTGGAGGGGGGATACGCAGTATTTT.

This clone was seen only once. The chain combines TRBV3-1 (or the pseudogene TRBV3-2) with TRBJ2-7, with TRBD2 as a possible D gene (5 bases). This CDR3 spans 15 amino acids. Germline V gene data show CDR1 as LGHDT and CDR2 as YNNKEL (reference sequence). V lost 2 bases and J 3 bases, leaving 14 bases between the germline ends. CDR3 coding DNA: TGTGCCAGCAGCCAACGGCTGGCGGGCGACTACGAGCAGTACTTC. This sequence encodes CASSQRLAGDYEQYF.

CDR3 bases: TGTGCCAGCAGCTACTATAAGCATGAGCAGTTCTTC. Protein product: CASSYYKHEQFF. The gene calls are TRBV12-3 or TRBV12-4 and TRBJ2-1; D unclear. Trimming pared 6 bases from V and 8 bases from J, leaving 11 bases between. The CDR3 length is 12 residues.

The chain employs TRBV5-6 and TRBJ1-2; D gene unclear. Germline loops: CDR1 SGHDT, CDR2 YYEEEE. Between the trimmed V and J ends, which lost 0 bases and 4 bases, there was a span of 7 bases. The CDR3 has 13 residues. The CDR3 bases are TGTGCCAGCAGCTTGGACAGCAGCTATGGCTACACCTTC. Encoded protein: CASSLDSSYGYTF.

The J gene is TRBJ1-2, the V gene TRBV7-6, with a possible D match to TRBD1 (6 bases). Between the trimmed V and J ends, which lost 0 bases and 6 bases, there was a span of 14 bases. The length of the CDR3 is 15 residues. Germline V lookup: CDR1 SGHVS, CDR2 FNYEAQ. CDR3 region: CASSLAPGHLNGYTF. The CDR3, as DNA: TGTGCCAGCAGCTTAGCCCCGGGACACCTCAATGGCTACACCTTC.

This clone was seen a handful of times. Other DNA sequences in the same sample also yield this CDR3. The J gene is TRBJ1-4, the V gene TRBV7-9; TRBD1 matches at 9 bases. Looked up from germline, CDR1 is SEHNR and CDR2 is FQNEAQ (reference sequence). The CDR3 is made up of 16 amino acids. V lost 5 bases to trimming and J lost 0 bases; unmatched junction nucleotides: 4. Here the CDR3 DNA reads TGTGCCAGCAGCCTGGACAGGGGAGCAACTAATGAAAAACTGTTTTTT. It is translated as CASSLDRGATNEKLFF.

The V and J genes are TRBV7-2 and TRBJ2-5, with D perhaps TRBD1 or TRBD2 (5 bases each). The CDR3 has 14 residues. Germline CDR1 reads SGHTA; CDR2 reads FQGNSA. V dropped 1 base and J dropped 1 base, with 7 bases sitting between them. This chain's CDR3 is CASSLVGTQETQYF. The CDR3 DNA reads as TGTGCCAGCAGCTTAGTTGGGACCCAAGAGACCCAGTACTTC. The full variable domain, in which reference TRBV7-2 and TRBJ2-5 provide the parts outside the CDR3, is GAGVSQSPSNKVTEKGKDVELRCDPISGHTALYWYRQSLGQGLEFLIYFQGNSAPDKSGLPSDRFSAERTGGSVSTLTIQRTQQEDSAVYLCASSLVGTQETQYFGPGTRLLVL.

The rearrangement uses TRBV27 and TRBJ2-2; D is unresolved. CDR1 is MNHEY, CDR2 SMNVEV, per germline (reference sequence). Trimming cost V 6 bases and J 6 bases, with 8 bases left between them. This CDR3 spans 12 amino acids. DNA for the CDR3: TGTGCCAGCAGCCGACAATCCGGGGAGCTGTTTTTT. Its translation is CASSRQSGELFF.

The V gene is TRBV9, the J gene TRBJ1-2; D is ambiguous. V was clipped by 4 bases and J by 8 bases, with 15 bases between them. CDR3 length: 13 amino acids. The germline V gene encodes CDR1 SGDLS and CDR2 YYNGEE. The CDR3 region is CASSSRVLDGYTF. The DNA of the CDR3 is TGTGCCAGCAGCTCCCGTGTTTTAGACGGCTACACCTTC. The whole variable domain, filled in from reference TRBV9 and TRBJ1-2, reads DSGVTQTPKHLITATGQRVTLRCSPRSGDLSVYWYQQSLDQGLQFLIQYYNGEERAKGNILERFSAQQFPDLHSELNLSSLELGDSALYFCASSSRVLDGYTFGSGTRLTVV.

The chain carries TRBV5-1 and TRBJ1-2; maybe TRBD1 (6 bases). The CDR3 contains 13 residues. Germline values: CDR1 SGHRS, CDR2 YFSETQ. V dropped 0 bases and J dropped 7 bases, with 10 bases sitting between them. CDR3: CASSLAGVGGYTF. Written as DNA, the CDR3 is TGCGCCAGCAGCTTGGCAGGGGTCGGTGGCTACACCTTC.

This clone appeared a single time. The chain has TRBV19 and TRBJ1-2; 7 nucleotides match TRBD1. The CDR3 is 15 amino acids. Germline values: CDR1 LNHDA, CDR2 SQIVND (reference sequence). Trimming removed 5 bases from V and 4 bases from J; junction bases left unmatched: 10. The DNA for the CDR3 is TGTGCCAGTAGTCCCGACCAGGGGGGTATCTATGGCTACACCTTC. Translated: CASSPDQGGIYGYTF.

Here the CDR3 reads CASSLLVDEQFF. CDR3 bases: TGTGCCAGCAGCCTCCTGGTTGATGAGCAGTTCTTC. The chain employs TRBV4-2 and TRBJ2-1; D is ambiguous. With 4 bases removed from V and 8 bases from J, the gap between germline ends came to 9 bases. Germline V gives CDR1 LGHNA, CDR2 YNFKEQ. This CDR3 has 12 amino acids.

This chain links TRBV27 with TRBJ1-1; the D is unclear. Trimming cost V 3 bases and J 3 bases, with 8 bases left between them. Germline CDR1 reads MNHEY; CDR2 reads SMNVEV (reference sequence). This CDR3 region has 13 residues. CDR3: CASSFRGYTEAFF. The CDR3 nucleotides are TGTGCCAGCAGTTTCCGGGGTTACACTGAAGCTTTCTTT.

The chain is built from TRBV12-3 or TRBV12-4 and TRBJ2-5, with D perhaps TRBD2 (6 bases). The CDR3 loop spans 13 amino acids. Trimming removed 5 bases at V and 5 bases at J, with 12 bases between. In DNA, the CDR3 is TGTGCCAGCAGTCGACAGAGCGGGGAGACCCAGTACTTC. It is translated as CASSRQSGETQYF.

The V call is TRBV6-1, the J call TRBJ1-6, with 9 bases lining up with TRBD1. V dropped 6 bases and J dropped 8; count of bases not matched to a gene: 8. Per the germline V gene, CDR1 is MNHNS and CDR2 is SASEGT. CDR3 size: 15 residues. The chain's CDR3 is CASSQGQGVHSPLHF. CDR3 DNA: TGTGCCAGCAGCCAGGGACAGGGAGTTCATTCACCCCTCCACTTT.

The chain is built from TRBV6-2 or TRBV6-3 and TRBJ1-5; 8 nucleotides agree with TRBD1. Losses at the gene ends were 4 bases for V and 2 bases for J; bases not matched to a gene: 10. This CDR3 spans 17 amino acids. Germline V lookup: CDR1 MNHEY, CDR2 SVGEGT. Here the CDR3 reads CASSFRDRSDGNQPQHF. In DNA form, the CDR3 reads TGTGCCAGCAGTTTCCGGGACAGGTCGGATGGCAATCAGCCCCAGCATTTT.

J is TRBJ1-5 and V is TRBV7-9, with TRBD1 matching 8 bases. With V trimmed by 4 bases and J by 0 bases, 5 bases remained unmatched. This CDR3 is built from 16 residues. Germline CDR1 SEHNR, CDR2 FQNEAQ (reference sequence). CDR3 sequence reads: CASSSSDRASNQPQHF. The CDR3 DNA sequence: TGTGCCAGCAGCTCCTCGGACAGGGCTAGCAATCAGCCCCAGCATTTT.

V gene TRBV28 combines with J gene TRBJ2-1; 12 bases agree with TRBD1. CDR1 and CDR2 from the germline V gene are MDHEN and SYDVKM. With 3 bases clipped from V and 6 bases from J, the junction kept 3 bases outside the gene matches. CDR3 length: 15 amino acids. The CDR3 loop reads CASSFPGQGANEQFF. For the CDR3, the DNA is TGTGCCAGCAGTTTTCCGGGACAGGGGGCCAATGAGCAGTTCTTC. Based on the CDR3 plus reference TRBV28 and TRBJ2-1, the full variable domain is DVKVTQSSRYLVKRTGEKVFLECVQDMDHENMFWYRQDPGLGLRLIYFSYDVKMKEKGDIPEGYSVSREKKERFSLILESASTNQTSMYLCASSFPGQGANEQFFGPGTRLTVL.

The genes are TRBV5-6 and TRBJ2-1, with D hard to call. From germline, CDR1 is SGHDT and CDR2 YYEEEE. This CDR3 contains 13 residues. V was shortened by 3 bases and J by 8 bases, with 12 bases between the two germline ends. In nucleotides, the CDR3 is TGTGCCAGCAGCTGGGCAATGACACATGAGCAGTTCTTC. Translated, it gives CASSWAMTHEQFF.

The chain joins TRBV12-3 or TRBV12-4 to TRBJ1-1; D not certain. V shed 3 bases and J shed 3 bases, with 8 bases lying between them. This CDR3 is built from 13 residues. The chain's CDR3 is CASSLGSHTEAFF. The DNA of the CDR3 is TGTGCCAGCAGTTTGGGCAGTCACACTGAAGCTTTCTTT.

V usage is TRBV18 and J usage is TRBJ2-6, with 9 bases lining up with TRBD2. The germline gives CDR1 KGHSH, CDR2 LQKENI. The V segment lost 3 bases and the J segment 2 bases; nucleotides outside the gene matches: 5. There are 17 residues in the CDR3. CDR3: CASSPREGPAGANVLTF. As DNA, the CDR3 is TGTGCCAGCTCACCGCGGGAGGGTCCGGCTGGGGCCAACGTCCTGACTTTC.

The gene calls are TRBV10-1 and TRBJ1-3; D is unresolved. Germline V gene data show CDR1 as WNHNN and CDR2 as SYGVQD (reference sequence). This CDR3 region has 15 residues. V dropped 8 bases and J dropped 0 bases, with 14 bases sitting between them. The CDR3 is CASDASEPSGNTIYF. In DNA, the CDR3 is TGCGCCAGCGATGCCAGTGAACCCTCTGGAAACACCATATATTTT.

The CDR3 reads CASSAGPGVIEAFF. The CDR3 DNA reads as TGTGCCAGCAGCGCTGGTCCCGGGGTAATCGAAGCTTTCTTT. This chain connects TRBV9 to TRBJ1-1; D unresolved. This CDR3 is 14 amino acids long. The V gene's germline CDR1 is SGDLS and CDR2 YYNGEE. The ends were cut back, 3 bases at V and 8 bases at J, with 17 bases in the middle.

This chain uses TRBV3-1 (or the pseudogene TRBV3-2) with TRBJ1-4; the match to TRBD1 covers 8 bases. V trimming: 0 bases; J trimming: 6 bases; junction bases outside the gene matches: 9. The CDR3 spans 17 residues. Germline values: CDR1 LGHDT, CDR2 YNNKEL (reference sequence). Written as DNA, the CDR3 is TGTGCCAGCAGCCAAGATGAGGACAGGGAGGGGCATGAAAAACTGTTTTTT. Amino acid sequence: CASSQDEDREGHEKLFF.

The V gene is TRBV27, the J gene TRBJ2-7; D is perhaps TRBD1 (6 bases). Trimming shortened V by 3 bases and J by 3 bases, and 12 bases separated the two germline ends. Germline CDR1 is MNHEY and CDR2 is SMNVEV (reference sequence). The CDR3 extends over 14 amino acids. DNA of the CDR3: TGTGCCAGCAGTTTGGCAGGGGTTCACTACGAGCAGTACTTC. It translates to CASSLAGVHYEQYF.

This clone was observed once. This chain's CDR3 is CASSLGAGGYTF. The CDR3 DNA is TGTGCCAGCAGCTTAGGGGCTGGTGGCTACACCTTC. This chain links TRBV11-2 with TRBJ1-2, with unresolved D. Germline assignment: CDR1 SGHAT and CDR2 FQNNGV. Trimming removed 1 base from V and 7 bases from J, with 7 bases in between. This CDR3 region has 12 residues.

The gene calls are TRBV11-2 and TRBJ2-5; D is perhaps TRBD2 (5 bases). The CDR3 extends over 14 amino acids. Germline-derived CDR1 and CDR2 are SGHAT and FQNNGV. The V and J ends lost 5 bases and 2 bases respectively, with 12 bases between them. In nucleotides, the CDR3 is TGTGCCAGCAGCCCTTTGAGGGTACAAGAGACCCAGTACTTC. This translates into CASSPLRVQETQYF.